This TCR beta chain was sequenced during a study of shared clonotypes between healthy human individuals. At a deep level, the assay was run. Once extracted for a subset, genomic DNA was divided evenly among several immunoSEQ plates. Some clones are missing from TCRdb's copy, which holds only in-frame ones; the method was immunoSEQ multiplex PCR. The sample consists of roughly 1 million clones, approximately 70% of them appearing once. The V and J ends lost 3 bases and 0 bases respectively, with 18 bases between them. This CDR3 comprises 18 residues. Looked up from germline, CDR1 is SGHDN and CDR2 is FVKESK.

This receptor was taken from a man in his late teens or twenties in good health. V gene TRBV14 combines with J gene TRBJ2-1, with D perhaps assigned TRBD1 or TRBD2 (5 bases each). Sample: memory CD4+ T cells sorted from blood. As to subset: CD45RA-negative fraction. The CDR3, as DNA: TGTGCCAGCAGCCACACAAGACTTTGGGGGAGCTCCTACAATGAGCAGTTCTTC. Its protein product is CASSHTRLWGSSYNEQFF. Looking up the rest from reference TRBV14 and TRBJ2-1 gives the full variable domain: EAGVTQFPSHSVIEKGQTVTLRCDPISGHDNLYWYRRVMGKEIKFLLHFVKESKQDESGMPNNRFLAERTGGTYSTLKVQPAELEDSGVYFCASSHTRLWGSSYNEQFFGPGTRLTVL.